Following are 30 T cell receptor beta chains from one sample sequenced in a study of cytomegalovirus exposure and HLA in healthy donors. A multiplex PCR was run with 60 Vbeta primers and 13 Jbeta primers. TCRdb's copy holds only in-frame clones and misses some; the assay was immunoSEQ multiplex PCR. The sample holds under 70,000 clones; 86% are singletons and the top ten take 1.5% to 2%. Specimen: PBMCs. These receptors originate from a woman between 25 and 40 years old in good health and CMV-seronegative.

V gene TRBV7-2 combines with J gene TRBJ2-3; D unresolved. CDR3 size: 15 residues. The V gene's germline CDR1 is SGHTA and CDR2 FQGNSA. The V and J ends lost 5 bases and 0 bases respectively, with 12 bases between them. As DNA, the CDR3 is TGTGCCAGCAGCCCACCACTATTTAGCACAGATACGCAGTATTTT. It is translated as CASSPPLFSTDTQYF.

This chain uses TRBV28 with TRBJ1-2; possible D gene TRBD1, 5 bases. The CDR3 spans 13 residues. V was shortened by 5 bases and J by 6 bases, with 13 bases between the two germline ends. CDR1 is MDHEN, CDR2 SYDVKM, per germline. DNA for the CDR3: TGTGCCAGCAGTCCGAACGGGGGGGATGGCTACACCTTC. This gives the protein CASSPNGGDGYTF.

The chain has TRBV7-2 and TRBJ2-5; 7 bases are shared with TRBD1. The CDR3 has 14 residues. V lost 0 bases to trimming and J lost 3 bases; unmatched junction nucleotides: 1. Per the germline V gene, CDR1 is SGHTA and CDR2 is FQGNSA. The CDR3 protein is CASSLAGTEETQYF. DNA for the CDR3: TGTGCCAGCAGCTTAGCCGGGACAGAAGAGACCCAGTACTTC.

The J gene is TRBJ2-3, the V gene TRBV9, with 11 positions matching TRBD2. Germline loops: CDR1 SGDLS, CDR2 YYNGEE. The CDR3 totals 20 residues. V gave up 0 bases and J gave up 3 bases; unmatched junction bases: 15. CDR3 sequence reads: CASSVDRGPPLAGETDTQYF. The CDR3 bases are TGTGCCAGCAGCGTAGATCGGGGCCCCCCACTAGCGGGAGAGACAGATACGCAGTATTTT.

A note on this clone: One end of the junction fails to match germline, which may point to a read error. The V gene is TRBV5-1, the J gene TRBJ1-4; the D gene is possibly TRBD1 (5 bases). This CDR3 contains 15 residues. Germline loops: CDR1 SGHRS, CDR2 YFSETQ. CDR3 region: CASSFLAGSNEKLFF. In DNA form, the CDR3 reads TGCGCCAGCAGCTTCTTGGCAGGGTCTAACGAAAAACTGTTTTTT. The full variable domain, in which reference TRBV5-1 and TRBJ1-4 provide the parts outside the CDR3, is KAGVTQTPRYLIKTRGQQVTLSCSPISGHRSVSWYQQTPGQGLQFLFEYFSETQRNKGNFPGRFSGRQFSNSRSEMNVSTLELGDSALYLCASSFLAGSNEKLFFGSGTQLSVL.

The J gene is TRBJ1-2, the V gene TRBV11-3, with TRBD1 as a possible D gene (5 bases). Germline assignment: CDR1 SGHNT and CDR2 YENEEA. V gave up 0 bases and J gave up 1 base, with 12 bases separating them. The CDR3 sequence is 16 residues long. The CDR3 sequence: CASSLEGRAGNYGYTF. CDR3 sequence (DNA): TGTGCCAGCAGCTTAGAGGGCAGGGCCGGTAACTATGGCTACACCTTC.

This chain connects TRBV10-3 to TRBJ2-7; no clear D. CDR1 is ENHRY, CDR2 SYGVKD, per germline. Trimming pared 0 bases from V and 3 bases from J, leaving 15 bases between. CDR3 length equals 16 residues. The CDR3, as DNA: TGTGCCATCAGTGAGTCTCCCCTTAGCATCTACTACGAGCAGTACTTC. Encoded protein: CAISESPLSIYYEQYF.

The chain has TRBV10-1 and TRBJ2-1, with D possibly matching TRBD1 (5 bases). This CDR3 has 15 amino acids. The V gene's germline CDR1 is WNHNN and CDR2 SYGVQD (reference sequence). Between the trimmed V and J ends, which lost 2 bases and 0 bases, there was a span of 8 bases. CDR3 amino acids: CASSEGRGSYNEQFF. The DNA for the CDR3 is TGCGCCAGCAGTGAGGGAAGGGGCTCCTACAATGAGCAGTTCTTC.

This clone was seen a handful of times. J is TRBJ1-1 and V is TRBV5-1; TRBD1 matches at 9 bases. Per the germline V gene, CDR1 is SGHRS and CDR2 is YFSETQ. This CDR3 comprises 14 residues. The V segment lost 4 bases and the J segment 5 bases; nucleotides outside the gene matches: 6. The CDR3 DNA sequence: TGCGCCAGCAGCCCGGACAGGGGAGGTACTGAAGCTTTCTTT. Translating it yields CASSPDRGGTEAFF.

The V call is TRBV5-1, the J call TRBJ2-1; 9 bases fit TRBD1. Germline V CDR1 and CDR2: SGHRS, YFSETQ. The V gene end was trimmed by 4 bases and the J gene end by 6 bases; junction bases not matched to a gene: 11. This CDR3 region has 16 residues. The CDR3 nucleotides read TGCGCCAGCAGCCTTTCCGGGACAGGGAACGGCAATGAGCAGTTCTTC. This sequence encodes CASSLSGTGNGNEQFF.

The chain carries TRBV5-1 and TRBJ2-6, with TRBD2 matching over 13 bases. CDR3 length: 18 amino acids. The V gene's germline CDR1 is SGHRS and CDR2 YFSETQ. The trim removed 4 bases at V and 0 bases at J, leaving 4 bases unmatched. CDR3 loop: CASSPGTSGTSGANVLTF. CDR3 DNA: TGCGCCAGCAGCCCCGGGACTAGCGGGACCTCTGGGGCCAACGTCCTGACTTTC.

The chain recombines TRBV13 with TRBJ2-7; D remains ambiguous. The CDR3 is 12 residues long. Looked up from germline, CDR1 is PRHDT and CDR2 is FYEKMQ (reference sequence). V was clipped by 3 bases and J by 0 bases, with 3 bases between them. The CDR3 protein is CASSFSSYEQYF. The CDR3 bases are TGTGCCAGCAGCTTCAGCTCCTACGAGCAGTACTTC.

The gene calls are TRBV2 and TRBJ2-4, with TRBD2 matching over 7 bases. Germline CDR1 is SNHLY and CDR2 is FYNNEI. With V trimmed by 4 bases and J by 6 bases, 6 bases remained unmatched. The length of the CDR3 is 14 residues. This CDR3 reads CASSVRGRGNIQYF. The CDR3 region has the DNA TGTGCCAGCAGTGTACGCGGGAGAGGAAACATTCAGTACTTC. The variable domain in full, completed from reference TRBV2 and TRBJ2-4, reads EPEVTQTPSHQVTQMGQEVILRCVPISNHLYFYWYRQILGQKVEFLVSFYNNEISEKSEIFDDQFSVERPDGSNFTLKIRSTKLEDSAMYFCASSVRGRGNIQYFGAGTRLSVL.

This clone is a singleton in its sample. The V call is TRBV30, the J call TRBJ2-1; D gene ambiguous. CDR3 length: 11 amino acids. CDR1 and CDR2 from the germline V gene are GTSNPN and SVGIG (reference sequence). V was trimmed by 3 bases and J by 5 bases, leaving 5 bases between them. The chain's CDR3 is CAWSQNNEQFF. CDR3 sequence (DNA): TGTGCCTGGAGCCAGAACAATGAGCAGTTCTTC. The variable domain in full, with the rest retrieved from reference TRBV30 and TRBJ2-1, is SQTIHQWPATLVQPVGSPLSLECTVEGTSNPNLYWYRQAAGRGLQLLFYSVGIGQISSEVPQNLSASRPQDRQFILSSKKLLLSDSGFYLCAWSQNNEQFFGPGTRLTVL.

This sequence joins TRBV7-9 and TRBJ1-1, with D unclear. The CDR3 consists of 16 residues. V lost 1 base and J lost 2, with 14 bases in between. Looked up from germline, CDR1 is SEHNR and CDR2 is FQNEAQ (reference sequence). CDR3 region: CASSLGQSPHNTEAFF. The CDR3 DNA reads TGTGCCAGCAGCTTAGGTCAGTCCCCCCACAACACTGAAGCTTTCTTT.

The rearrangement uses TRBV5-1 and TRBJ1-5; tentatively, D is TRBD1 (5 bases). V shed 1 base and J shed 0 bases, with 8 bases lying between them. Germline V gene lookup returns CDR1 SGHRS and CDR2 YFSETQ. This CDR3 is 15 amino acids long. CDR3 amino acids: CASSLTGHSNQPQHF. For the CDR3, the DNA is TGCGCCAGCAGCTTGACAGGCCATAGCAATCAGCCCCAGCATTTT.

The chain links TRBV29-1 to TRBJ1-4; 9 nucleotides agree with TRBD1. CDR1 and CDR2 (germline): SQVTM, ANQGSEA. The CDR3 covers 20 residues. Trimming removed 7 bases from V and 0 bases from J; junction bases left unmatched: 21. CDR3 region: CSAGGLREDRGFATNEKLFF. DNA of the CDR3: TGCAGCGCCGGGGGCCTTCGAGAGGACAGGGGTTTTGCAACTAATGAAAAACTGTTTTTT.

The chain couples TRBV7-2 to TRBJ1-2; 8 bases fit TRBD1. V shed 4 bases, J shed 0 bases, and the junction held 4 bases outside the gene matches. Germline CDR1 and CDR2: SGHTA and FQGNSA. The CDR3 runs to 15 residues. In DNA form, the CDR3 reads TGTGCCAGCAGCTGGAGACAGGGGTCTAACTATGGCTACACCTTC. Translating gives CASSWRQGSNYGYTF.

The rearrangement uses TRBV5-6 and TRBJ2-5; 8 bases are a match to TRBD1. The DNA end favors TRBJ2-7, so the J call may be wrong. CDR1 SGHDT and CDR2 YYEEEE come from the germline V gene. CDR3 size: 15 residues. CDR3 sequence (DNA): TGTGCCAGCAGCCGGTCCGGGACAGGTCACTACGAGCAGTACTTC. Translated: CASSRSGTGHYEQYF.

The CDR3 loop is CSVSVQGNQPQHF. The CDR3 bases are TGCAGCGTTTCGGTGCAGGGCAATCAGCCCCAGCATTTT. The rearrangement links TRBV29-1 to TRBJ1-5, with D unresolved. The ends were cut back, 5 bases at V and 2 bases at J, with 10 bases in the middle. CDR3 length: 13 amino acids. Germline lookup yields CDR1 SQVTM and CDR2 ANQGSEA.

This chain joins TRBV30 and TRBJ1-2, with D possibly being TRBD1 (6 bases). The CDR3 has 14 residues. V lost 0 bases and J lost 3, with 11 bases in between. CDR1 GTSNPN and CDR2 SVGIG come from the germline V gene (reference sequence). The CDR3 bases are TGTGCCTGGAGTGTACGGGGGGCGCACTATGGCTACACCTTC. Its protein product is CAWSVRGAHYGYTF.

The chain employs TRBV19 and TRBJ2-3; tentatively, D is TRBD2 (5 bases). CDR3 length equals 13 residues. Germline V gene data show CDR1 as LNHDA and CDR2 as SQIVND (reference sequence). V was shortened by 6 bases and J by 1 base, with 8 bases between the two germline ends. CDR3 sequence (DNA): TGTGCCAGTAGAGGTAGCGGCACAGATACGCAGTATTTT. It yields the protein CASRGSGTDTQYF.

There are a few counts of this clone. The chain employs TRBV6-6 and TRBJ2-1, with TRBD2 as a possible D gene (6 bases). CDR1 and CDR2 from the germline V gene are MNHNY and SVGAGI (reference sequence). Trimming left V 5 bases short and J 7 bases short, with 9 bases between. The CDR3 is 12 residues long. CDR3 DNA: TGTGCCAGCAGTGGAGGGGATAATGAGCAGTTCTTC. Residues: CASSGGDNEQFF.

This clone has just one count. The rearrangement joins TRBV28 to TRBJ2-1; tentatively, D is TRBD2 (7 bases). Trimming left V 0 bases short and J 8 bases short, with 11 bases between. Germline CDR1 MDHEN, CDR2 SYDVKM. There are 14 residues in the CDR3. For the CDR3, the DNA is TGTGCCAGCAGTTTATGGGGAGGGGGTGATGAGCAGTTCTTC. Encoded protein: CASSLWGGGDEQFF.

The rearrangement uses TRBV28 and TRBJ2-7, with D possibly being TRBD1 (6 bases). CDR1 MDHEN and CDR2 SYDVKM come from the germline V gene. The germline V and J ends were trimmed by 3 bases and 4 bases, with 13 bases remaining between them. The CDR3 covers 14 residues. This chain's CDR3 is CASSFTHRAYEQYF. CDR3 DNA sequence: TGTGCCAGCAGTTTTACGCACAGGGCGTACGAGCAGTACTTC.

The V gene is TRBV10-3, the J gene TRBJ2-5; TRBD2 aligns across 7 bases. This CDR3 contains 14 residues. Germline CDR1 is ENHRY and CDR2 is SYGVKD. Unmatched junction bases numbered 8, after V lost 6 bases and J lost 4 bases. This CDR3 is CAIRPTSSGETQYF. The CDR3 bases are TGTGCCATCAGGCCGACTAGCTCGGGAGAGACCCAGTACTTC.

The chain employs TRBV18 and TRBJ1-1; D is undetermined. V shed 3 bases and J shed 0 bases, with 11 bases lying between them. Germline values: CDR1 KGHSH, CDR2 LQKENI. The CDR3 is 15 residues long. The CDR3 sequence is CASSPREGLNTEAFF. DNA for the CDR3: TGTGCCAGCTCACCCCGGGAAGGCCTGAACACTGAAGCTTTCTTT.

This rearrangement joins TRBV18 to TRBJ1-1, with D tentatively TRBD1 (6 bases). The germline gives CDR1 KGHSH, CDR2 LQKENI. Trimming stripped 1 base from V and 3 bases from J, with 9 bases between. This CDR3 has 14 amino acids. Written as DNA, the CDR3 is TGTGCCAGCTCACCACTGGGGGCGGACACTGAAGCTTTCTTT. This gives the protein CASSPLGADTEAFF.

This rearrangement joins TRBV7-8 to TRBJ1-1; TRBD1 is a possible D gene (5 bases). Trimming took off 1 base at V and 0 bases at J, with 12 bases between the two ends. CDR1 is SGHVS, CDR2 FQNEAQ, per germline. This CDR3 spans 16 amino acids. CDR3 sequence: CASSLGPGHLNTEAFF. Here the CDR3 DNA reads TGTGCCAGCAGCTTAGGGCCAGGGCACTTGAACACTGAAGCTTTCTTT.

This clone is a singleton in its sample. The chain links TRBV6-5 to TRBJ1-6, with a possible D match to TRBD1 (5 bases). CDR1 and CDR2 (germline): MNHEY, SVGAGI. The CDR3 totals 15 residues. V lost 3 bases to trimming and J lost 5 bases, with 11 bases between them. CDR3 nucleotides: TGTGCCAGCAGTTATTCAGGGTGGGATAATTCACCCCTCCACTTT. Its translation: CASSYSGWDNSPLHF.